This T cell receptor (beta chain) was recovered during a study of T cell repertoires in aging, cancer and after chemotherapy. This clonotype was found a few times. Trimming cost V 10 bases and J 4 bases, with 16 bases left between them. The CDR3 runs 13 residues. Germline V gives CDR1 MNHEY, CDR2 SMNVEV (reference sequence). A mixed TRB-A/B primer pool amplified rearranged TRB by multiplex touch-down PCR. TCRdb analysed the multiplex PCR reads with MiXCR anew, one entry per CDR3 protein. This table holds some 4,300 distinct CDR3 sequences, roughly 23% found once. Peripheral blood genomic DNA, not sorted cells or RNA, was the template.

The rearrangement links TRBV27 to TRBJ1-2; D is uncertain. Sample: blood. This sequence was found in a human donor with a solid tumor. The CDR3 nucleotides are TGTGCCACTGGGCGGGGTCGGGGCTATGGCTACACCTTC. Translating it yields CATGRGRGYGYTF.